The rows below give T cell receptor beta chains drawn from one sample of a study of T cell responses to AZD1222 COVID-19 vaccine. Generated by immunoSEQ multiplex PCR, the TCRdb table keeps only in-frame clones and is missing some. The table shows just under 95,000 clones, with 80% to 90% occurring only once. The sample in question was peripheral blood, obtained on day 0 of AZD1222 vaccination. The receptors come from an adult in good health. Each CDR3 is given with its conserved first and last residue. D genes are given only for firm matches. The size entry is marked missing in some rows and otherwise reads once, few, many or a size class.

V gene: TRBV6-5
D gene: TRBD1
CDR3 length: 16
J gene: TRBJ1-4
clone size: -
CDR3 DNA: TGTGCCAGCAGTTTGACAGGGATTTCAACTAATGAAAAACTGTTTTTT
CDR3 protein: CASSLTGISTNEKLFF

V gene: TRBV28
D gene: TRBD1
CDR3 length: 15
J gene: TRBJ2-3
clone size: -
CDR3 DNA: TGTGCCAGCGGCGACGACAGGGGACGAGGAGATACGCAGTATTTT
CDR3 protein: CASGDDRGRGDTQYF

V gene: TRBV29-1
D gene: TRBD1
CDR3 length: 14
J gene: TRBJ2-7
clone size: many
CDR3 DNA: TGCAGCGTTGCCATGGGGACAGGGGGCTACGAGCAGTACTTC
CDR3 protein: CSVAMGTGGYEQYF

V gene: TRBV7-9
D gene: -
CDR3 length: 15
J gene: TRBJ2-4
clone size: -
CDR3 DNA: TGTGCCAGCAGCTACCAGACAGGAAACCGAAACATTCAGTACTTC
CDR3 protein: CASSYQTGNRNIQYF

V gene: TRBV5-1
D gene: TRBD2
CDR3 length: 16
J gene: TRBJ2-2
clone size: -
CDR3 DNA: TGCGCCAGCAGCTCCAAGGAGCTAGCGGGGACCGGGGAGCTGTTTTTT
CDR3 protein: CASSSKELAGTGELFF

V gene: TRBV19
D gene: TRBD1
CDR3 length: 13
J gene: TRBJ2-7
clone size: -
CDR3 DNA: TGTGCCAGTAGTCTTCGGACAGGGATCGAGCAGTACTTC
CDR3 protein: CASSLRTGIEQYF

V gene: TRBV19
D gene: -
CDR3 length: 16
J gene: TRBJ2-5
clone size: few
CDR3 DNA: TGTGCCAGTAGTATAGGGGTAGGGTTGGGAAAAGAGACCCAGTACTTC
CDR3 protein: CASSIGVGLGKETQYF

V gene: TRBV6-1
D gene: -
CDR3 length: 12
J gene: TRBJ2-5
clone size: -
CDR3 DNA: TGTGCCAGCAGTGAAGCGATCGACTTTGTGGACTTC
CDR3 protein: CASSEAIDFVDF

V gene: TRBV29-1
D gene: -
CDR3 length: 11
J gene: TRBJ2-1
clone size: -
CDR3 DNA: TGCAGCGTTGTTGGGGCCAGGGAGCAGTTCTTC
CDR3 protein: CSVVGAREQFF

V gene: TRBV7-3
D gene: -
CDR3 length: 13
J gene: TRBJ1-1
clone size: -
CDR3 DNA: TGTGCCAGCAGCTTAACCTTGAACACTGAAGCTTTCTTT
CDR3 protein: CASSLTLNTEAFF

V gene: TRBV28
D gene: TRBD1
CDR3 length: 17
J gene: TRBJ1-3
clone size: -
CDR3 DNA: TGTGCCAGCAGTCCGATTACCGGGACAGAGTTAAGAAACACCATATATTTT
CDR3 protein: CASSPITGTELRNTIYF

V gene: TRBV28
D gene: -
CDR3 length: 13
J gene: TRBJ2-5
clone size: -
CDR3 DNA: TGTGCCAGCAGTTTTGGGGGGCTCGAGACCCAGTACTTC
CDR3 protein: CASSFGGLETQYF

V gene: TRBV28
D gene: -
CDR3 length: 13
J gene: TRBJ1-2
clone size: -
CDR3 DNA: TGTGCCAGCTCCCTTAATCCTAACTATGGCTACACCTTC
CDR3 protein: CASSLNPNYGYTF

V gene: TRBV18
D gene: -
CDR3 length: 14
J gene: TRBJ2-3
clone size: -
CDR3 DNA: TGTGCCAGCTCACCACCCCAGGGAGCAGATACGCAGTATTTT
CDR3 protein: CASSPPQGADTQYF

V gene: TRBV18
D gene: TRBD2
CDR3 length: 16
J gene: TRBJ2-3
clone size: once
CDR3 DNA: TGTGCCAGCCAATGGACTAGCGGGCGTAGCACAGATACGCAGTATTTT
CDR3 protein: CASQWTSGRSTDTQYF

V gene: TRBV18
D gene: TRBD1
CDR3 length: 14
J gene: TRBJ1-1
clone size: -
CDR3 DNA: TGTGCCAGCTCTCAGGGGGAGGGGAACACTGAAGCTTTCTTT
CDR3 protein: CASSQGEGNTEAFF

V gene: TRBV12-3/TRBV12-4
D gene: -
CDR3 length: 13
J gene: TRBJ1-1
clone size: once
CDR3 DNA: TGTGCCAGCAGGATATTAGTGAACACTGAAGCTTTCTTT
CDR3 protein: CASRILVNTEAFF

V gene: TRBV7-2
D gene: -
CDR3 length: 13
J gene: TRBJ2-3
clone size: -
CDR3 DNA: TGTGCCAGCAGCCCGCAGTTAACAGATACGCAGTATTTT
CDR3 protein: CASSPQLTDTQYF

V gene: TRBV5-1
D gene: TRBD1
CDR3 length: 14
J gene: TRBJ2-3
clone size: -
CDR3 DNA: TGCGCCAGCAGGGGGACAGGGAGCACAGATACGCAGTATTTT
CDR3 protein: CASRGTGSTDTQYF

V gene: TRBV2
D gene: -
CDR3 length: 15
J gene: TRBJ1-5
clone size: -
CDR3 DNA: TGTGCCAGCAGGGCCGGGTCCACCTACAATCAGCCCCAGCATTTT
CDR3 protein: CASRAGSTYNQPQHF

V gene: TRBV2
D gene: -
CDR3 length: 15
J gene: TRBJ1-4
clone size: -
CDR3 DNA: TGTGCCAGCAGTGTGCGGCGGGGGACTCATGAAAAACTGTTTTTT
CDR3 protein: CASSVRRGTHEKLFF

V gene: TRBV20-1
D gene: TRBD1
CDR3 length: 11
J gene: TRBJ2-7
clone size: -
CDR3 DNA: TGCAGTGCTGACAGGGGGGGCGAGCAGTACTTC
CDR3 protein: CSADRGGEQYF

V gene: TRBV6-5
D gene: TRBD1
CDR3 length: 14
J gene: TRBJ1-1
clone size: -
CDR3 DNA: TGTGCCAGCAGTCAAAGACAGGGCTACACTGAAGCTTTCTTT
CDR3 protein: CASSQRQGYTEAFF

V gene: TRBV7-2
D gene: -
CDR3 length: 15
J gene: TRBJ1-3
clone size: -
CDR3 DNA: TGTGCCAGCAGCTTAGTGTTGAGCTCTGGAAACACCATATATTTT
CDR3 protein: CASSLVLSSGNTIYF

V gene: TRBV28
D gene: TRBD1
CDR3 length: 15
J gene: TRBJ2-1
clone size: -
CDR3 DNA: TGTGCCAGCAGTTTATCCAGGGGGCTCTACAATGAGCAGTTCTTC
CDR3 protein: CASSLSRGLYNEQFF

V gene: TRBV7-9
D gene: -
CDR3 length: 15
J gene: TRBJ2-7
clone size: few
CDR3 DNA: TGTGCCAGCAGCTTAGCTCCTAGCGTCACCTACGAGCAGTACTTC
CDR3 protein: CASSLAPSVTYEQYF

V gene: TRBV20-1
D gene: -
CDR3 length: 11
J gene: TRBJ1-2
clone size: -
CDR3 DNA: TGCAGTGCTTTCGGGCCATTCGGCTACACCTTC
CDR3 protein: CSAFGPFGYTF

V gene: TRBV27
D gene: TRBD1
CDR3 length: 18
J gene: TRBJ1-5
clone size: once
CDR3 DNA: TGTGCCAGCAGTCTGACCGGGACAGGGGTAAGGGGCAATCAGCCCCAGCATTTT
CDR3 protein: CASSLTGTGVRGNQPQHF

V gene: TRBV6-6
D gene: -
CDR3 length: 13
J gene: TRBJ1-1
clone size: -
CDR3 DNA: TGTGCCAGCAGTTACACCGCGGACACTGAAGCTTTCTTT
CDR3 protein: CASSYTADTEAFF

V gene: TRBV5-5
D gene: -
CDR3 length: 16
J gene: TRBJ1-4
clone size: once
CDR3 DNA: TGTGCCAGCAGTTCACCCCGGGACACTGCTAATGAAAAACTGTTTTTT
CDR3 protein: CASSSPRDTANEKLFF

V gene: TRBV5-8
D gene: -
CDR3 length: 17
J gene: TRBJ1-4
clone size: -
CDR3 DNA: TGTGCCAGCAGCCCCTCGACAGGCTCGACGACTAATGAAAAACTGTTTTTT
CDR3 protein: CASSPSTGSTTNEKLFF

V gene: TRBV7-8
D gene: TRBD1
CDR3 length: 15
J gene: TRBJ1-2
clone size: -
CDR3 DNA: TGTGCCAGCAGCTTAGCGATGGGACAGGGAGGGGGCTACACCTTC
CDR3 protein: CASSLAMGQGGGYTF

V gene: TRBV11-2
D gene: -
CDR3 length: 12
J gene: TRBJ2-7
clone size: -
CDR3 DNA: TGTGCCACGGGGTCTGAATCTTACGAGCAGTACTTC
CDR3 protein: CATGSESYEQYF

V gene: TRBV19
D gene: TRBD1
CDR3 length: 15
J gene: TRBJ2-7
clone size: -
CDR3 DNA: TGTGCCAGTAGGACCCGGGACAGGGGGGCAAGCGAGCAGTACTTC
CDR3 protein: CASRTRDRGASEQYF

V gene: TRBV5-1
D gene: TRBD1
CDR3 length: 18
J gene: TRBJ1-4
clone size: -
CDR3 DNA: TGCGCCAGCAGCTTCCGGGACAGGGGGCCTGCAACTAATGAAAAACTGTTTTTT
CDR3 protein: CASSFRDRGPATNEKLFF

V gene: TRBV6-2/TRBV6-3
D gene: TRBD1
CDR3 length: 14
J gene: TRBJ2-7
clone size: once
CDR3 DNA: TGTGCCAGCAGTTGGACAGGGGACACTTACGAGCAGTACTTC
CDR3 protein: CASSWTGDTYEQYF

V gene: TRBV7-2
D gene: -
CDR3 length: 13
J gene: TRBJ1-1
clone size: -
CDR3 DNA: TGTGCCAGCAGCCCCGGTAACCTCCAAAGGGCTTTCTTT
CDR3 protein: CASSPGNLQRAFF